The clone carrying this TCR beta chain was picked up one time. These data originate in a study of technical replicates of blood from several donors. Trimming removed 0 bases from V and 1 base from J, with 4 bases in between. The CDR3 spans 13 residues. The germline CDR1 and CDR2 sequences are SGHKS and YYEKEE (reference sequence). Clones were sequenced by immunoSEQ multiplex PCR, and TCRdb holds only the in-frame ones, with some missing. Here the sample spans approximately 81,000 clones, around four fifths being singletons. V is TRBV5-5 and J is TRBJ1-1; D is uncertain. The clonotype was recovered from a human donor in good health. Some clones in this sample may be carry-over from other donors' samples. The sequenced material came from PBMCs. The CDR3 region is CASSLAGNTEAFF. The CDR3 region has the DNA TGTGCCAGCAGCTTGGCGGGGAACACTGAAGCTTTCTTT. The complete variable domain, with remaining parts taken from reference TRBV5-5 and TRBJ1-1, reads DAGVTQSPTHLIKTRGQQVTLRCSPISGHKSVSWYQQVLGQGPQFIFQYYEKEERGRGNFPDRFSARQFPNYSSELNVNALLLGDSALYLCASSLAGNTEAFFGQGTRLTVV.